The following is a T cell receptor (beta chain) sequence with its context. The antigen is undetermined. This sample is part of a study of T cell responses to AZD1222 COVID-19 vaccine. At the level of the study: The analysis combined second doses at about 4 or about 12 weeks. General study results and limits: Recipients of AZD1222 seropositive at baseline numbered only 6 or 7. Spike-specific TCR breadth and depth rose after two AZD1222 doses. Reports say nearly half of spike-specific TCRs go after unmutated variant regions.

Germline CDR1 SGHTA, CDR2 FQGNSA. This CDR3 contains 18 residues. The V end lost 5 bases, the J end lost 3 bases, and 22 bases lay between the germline ends. TCRdb's copy holds only in-frame clones and misses some; the assay was immunoSEQ multiplex PCR. The sample contains approximately 140,000 clones, more than 70% of which appear only once. Sequences were derived from peripheral blood, sampled on day 0 of AZD1222 vaccination. This clonotype originated in an adult in good health. The J gene is TRBJ1-4, the V gene TRBV7-2; D gene unclear. The CDR3 nucleotides are TGTGCCAGCAGCCAAACTAATCAGATACAGAGACCTAATGAAAAACTGTTTTTT. This gives the protein CASSQTNQIQRPNEKLFF.